This is a list of T cell receptor beta chains from one sample in a study of beta chain features in type 1 diabetes. Only in-frame clones appear in the TCRdb table, and some are missing; sequencing was by immunoSEQ multiplex PCR. The table has 250,000 to 300,000 clones, about 8.5% seen once; the top ten hold about 0.93%. Sequencing was carried out using central memory CD4+ T cells from blood. These receptors all come from a woman aged 18 to 35 in good health. Both conserved end residues are trimmed from each CDR3. Fields, in order: J gene, V gene, CDR3 protein.

>TRBJ2-2|TRBV7-3
ASTPSRAANTGELF
>TRBJ1-3|TRBV7-9
ASREGTGRSGNTIY
>TRBJ2-1|TRBV7-3
ASSPRRASYNEQF
>TRBJ2-7|TRBV6-1
ASSDPYEQY
>TRBJ2-7|TRBV7-6
ASSLVSGGSDEQY
>TRBJ2-1|TRBV11-2
ASSFVLAGNEQF
>TRBJ2-5|TRBV28
ASSLGGSQETQY
>TRBJ2-1|TRBV5-4
ASSFTAGTGRNEQF
>TRBJ2-1|TRBV18
ASSPETGVVRDEQF
>TRBJ1-2|TRBV4-2
ASSQAQGQSGTYGYT
>TRBJ2-5|TRBV14
ASSQGRTGLGQETQY
>TRBJ1-4|TRBV4-2
ASSRASGGNEKLF
>TRBJ2-5|TRBV2
ASSGLAEETQY
>TRBJ2-1|TRBV5-4
ASSQGGYNEQF
>TRBJ2-2|TRBV7-2
ASSFTAGGELF
>TRBJ2-5|TRBV5-1
ASSLVTSGRETQY
>TRBJ2-6|TRBV5-6
ASSFGQGRSGANVLT
>TRBJ2-1|TRBV10-3
AISESGNEQF
>TRBJ1-2|TRBV28
ASLQQGSVYGYT
>TRBJ2-6|TRBV7-2
ASSLVVAAGANVLT
>TRBJ2-7|TRBV9
ASSVVSWEFYEQY
>TRBJ1-5|TRBV18
ASSPVGGQGAKGNQPQH
>TRBJ1-1|TRBV7-9
ASSSSLQGALNTEAF
>TRBJ2-5|TRBV6-1
ASTEKGQRLY
>TRBJ1-4|TRBV4-3
ASSQDPPVSWGEKLF
>TRBJ2-3|TRBV4-2
ASSQDRGSGGYTDTQY
>TRBJ2-6|TRBV18
ASSPSGANVLT
>TRBJ1-5|TRBV27
ASRRQGEEPQH
>TRBJ2-7|TRBV19
ASSQKWAYEQY
>TRBJ2-3|TRBV11-3
ASSLGQTSTQY
>TRBJ2-1|TRBV7-2
ASSSAPGQATSGSFNEQF